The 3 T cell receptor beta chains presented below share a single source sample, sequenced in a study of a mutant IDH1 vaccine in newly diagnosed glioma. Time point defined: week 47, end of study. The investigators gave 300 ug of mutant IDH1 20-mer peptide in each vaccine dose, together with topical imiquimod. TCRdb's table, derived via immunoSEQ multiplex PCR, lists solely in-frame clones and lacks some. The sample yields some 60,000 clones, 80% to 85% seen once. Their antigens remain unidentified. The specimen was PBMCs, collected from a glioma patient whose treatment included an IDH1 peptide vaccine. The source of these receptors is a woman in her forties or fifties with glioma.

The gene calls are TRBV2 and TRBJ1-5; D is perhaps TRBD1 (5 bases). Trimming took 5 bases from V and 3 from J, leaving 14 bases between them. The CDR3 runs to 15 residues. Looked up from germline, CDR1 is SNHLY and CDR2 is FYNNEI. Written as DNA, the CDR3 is TGTGCCAGCAGTAGCGACGGGACGTACAATCAGCCCCAGCATTTT. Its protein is CASSSDGTYNQPQHF.

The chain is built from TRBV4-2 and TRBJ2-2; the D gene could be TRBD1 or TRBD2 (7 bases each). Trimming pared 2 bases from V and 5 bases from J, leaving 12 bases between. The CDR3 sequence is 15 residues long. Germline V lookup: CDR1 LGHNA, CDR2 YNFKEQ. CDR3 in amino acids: CASSQPRGGTGELFF. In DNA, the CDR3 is TGTGCCAGCAGCCAACCCAGGGGGGGGACCGGGGAGCTGTTTTTT.

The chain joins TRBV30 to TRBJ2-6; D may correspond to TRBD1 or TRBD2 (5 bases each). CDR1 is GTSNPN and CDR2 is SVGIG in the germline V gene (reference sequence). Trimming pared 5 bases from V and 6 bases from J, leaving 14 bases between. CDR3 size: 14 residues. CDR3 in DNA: TGTGCCTGGGAGGGACGCAGTGTGGCCAACGTCCTGACTTTC. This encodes CAWEGRSVANVLTF.